The 23 T cell receptor beta chains reported below all come from one sample, sequenced in a study of cytomegalovirus exposure and HLA in healthy donors (dated by TCRdb to the late 2010s). Library prep was done by the immunoSEQ multiplex PCR assay. A mixture of 60 forward primers for TCR Vbeta segments and 13 reverse primers for TCR Jbeta segments was used in the multiplex PCR. What TCRdb holds here is the immuneACCESS table cut down to in-frame rearrangements. Part of the clones is not present; checked against another copy, under half of the missing clones reflect an unresolved V gene, and the others are unexplained. In all, the sample holds some 160,000 clones, and about 64% of those were seen once. Less than 5% of the sample is in the top ten clones. The source material was PBMCs. The receptors stem from a man aged 55 to 70 in good health and CMV-seronegative.

V and J are TRBV11-1 and TRBJ2-2; TRBD2 matches at 8 bases. Unmatched junction bases numbered 11, after V lost 5 bases and J lost 6 bases. Germline lookup yields CDR1 SGHAT and CDR2 FQDESV (reference sequence). The CDR3 runs to 16 residues. CDR3 nucleotides: TGTGCCAGCAGCCTGCCATCAGCGGGAGCCCCCGGGGAGCTGTTTTTT. It translates to CASSLPSAGAPGELFF. Complete variable domain (other parts from reference TRBV11-1 and TRBJ2-2): EAEVAQSPRYKITEKSQAVAFWCDPISGHATLYWYRQILGQGPELLVQFQDESVVDDSQLPKDRFSAERLKGVDSTLKIQPAELGDSAMYLCASSLPSAGAPGELFFGEGSRLTVL.

The chain is built from TRBV9 and TRBJ2-7, with a weak D call TRBD1 (6 bases). Per germline, CDR1 SGDLS and CDR2 YYNGEE. The CDR3 length is 14 residues. Between the trimmed V and J ends, which lost 4 bases and 3 bases, there was a span of 14 bases. The CDR3 DNA is TGTGCCAGCAGCTTCGCCGGGACAAACTACGAGCAGTACTTC. Translated: CASSFAGTNYEQYF.

The table lists this clone with a few counts. The CDR3 loop is CASSLHPVSGNTIYF. CDR3 DNA sequence: TGTGCCAGCAGTTTACACCCAGTCTCTGGAAACACCATATATTTT. The V and J genes are TRBV27 and TRBJ1-3; D gene ambiguous. V was clipped by 2 bases and J by 0 bases, with 8 bases between them. CDR3 length: 15 residues. Looked up from germline, CDR1 is MNHEY and CDR2 is SMNVEV (reference sequence).

Here the CDR3 reads CASRGGQEDYGYTF. The DNA of the CDR3 is TGTGCCAGCAGGGGTGGACAGGAGGACTATGGCTACACCTTC. The V gene is TRBV6-1, the J gene TRBJ1-2; the match to TRBD1 covers 7 bases. CDR1 is MNHNS, CDR2 SASEGT, per germline. The V segment lost 6 bases and the J segment 3 bases; nucleotides outside the gene matches: 7. This CDR3 region has 14 residues.

This clone was observed a few times. The genes are TRBV6-1 and TRBJ2-2; TRBD1 might be the D (6 bases). CDR1 is MNHNS and CDR2 is SASEGT in the germline V gene. The ends were cut back, 7 bases at V and 4 bases at J, with 16 bases in the middle. The CDR3 sequence is 15 residues long. In nucleotides, the CDR3 is TGTGCCAGCACCCAAATGGACAGAGCCACCGGGGAGCTGTTTTTT. Protein product: CASTQMDRATGELFF.

This rearrangement joins TRBV19 to TRBJ1-5, with a weak D call TRBD1 (6 bases). The CDR3 extends over 14 amino acids. The germline V gene encodes CDR1 LNHDA and CDR2 SQIVND (reference sequence). Trimming removed 3 bases at V and 2 bases at J, with 8 bases between. The CDR3 protein is CASSIRQGNQPQHF. In nucleotides, the CDR3 is TGTGCCAGTAGTATCAGACAGGGCAATCAGCCCCAGCATTTT.

This chain joins TRBV7-3 and TRBJ2-2; D might be TRBD1 (6 bases). The CDR3 has 19 amino acids. Deletions cut 1 base from V and 5 bases from J, with 23 bases between. The germline gives CDR1 SGHTA, CDR2 FQGTGA. The CDR3 region has the DNA TGTGCCAGCAGCTTAAGGCTGGGGTGGGGCACAGGGAGAACCGGGGAGCTGTTTTTT. Amino acids: CASSLRLGWGTGRTGELFF.

The V and J genes are TRBV29-1 and TRBJ2-3; tentatively, D is TRBD2 (5 bases). V shed 3 bases and J shed 1 base, with 11 bases lying between them. CDR3 length: 14 residues. CDR1 is SQVTM and CDR2 is ANQGSEA in the germline V gene. The CDR3 is CSVDFSGRTDTQYF. CDR3 sequence (DNA): TGCAGCGTTGATTTCAGCGGACGCACAGATACGCAGTATTTT.

This clone has at least ten counts. The chain links TRBV6-1 to TRBJ1-4; 7 nucleotides match TRBD1. The CDR3 is made up of 14 amino acids. V shed 7 bases and J 5 bases; nucleotides not matched to a gene: 7. In germline, CDR1 is MNHNS, CDR2 SASEGT. The CDR3: CASKTGNVNEKLFF. CDR3 nucleotides: TGTGCCAGCAAGACAGGGAATGTGAATGAAAAACTGTTTTTT.

V gene TRBV5-4 combines with J gene TRBJ2-2; D is unresolved. Trimming took off 0 bases at V and 6 bases at J, with 9 bases between the two ends. The germline CDR1 and CDR2 sequences are SGHNT and YYREEE (reference sequence). The length of the CDR3 is 14 residues. CDR3 in DNA: TGTGCCAGCAGCTTGGACCTAACGCCCGGGGAGCTGTTTTTT. Translation gives CASSLDLTPGELFF.

The chain is built from TRBV18 and TRBJ1-4; D ambiguous. V lost 6 bases to trimming and J lost 7 bases, with 18 bases between them. Looked up from germline, CDR1 is KGHSH and CDR2 is LQKENI. There are 15 residues in the CDR3. The CDR3 DNA sequence: TGTGCCAGCTCCCCCGCCGTTGAGCGAGGTGAAAAACTGTTTTTT. Translated: CASSPAVERGEKLFF. The full variable domain, its missing parts supplied by reference TRBV18 and TRBJ1-4, is NAGVMQNPRHLVRRRGQEARLRCSPMKGHSHVYWYRQLPEEGLKFMVYLQKENIIDESGMPKERFSAEFPKEGPSILRIQQVVRGDSAAYFCASSPAVERGEKLFFGSGTQLSVL.

This chain joins TRBV19 and TRBJ2-2, with TRBD2 identical over 13 bases. CDR1 LNHDA and CDR2 SQIVND come from the germline V gene (reference sequence). Trimming took 5 bases from V and 3 from J; bases not matched to a gene: 9. The CDR3 has 18 amino acids. The CDR3 DNA sequence: TGTGCCAGTAGTTTCGGACTAGCGGGAGAAGGGGACACCGGGGAGCTGTTTTTT. This codes for CASSFGLAGEGDTGELFF.

The V call is TRBV6-5, the J call TRBJ1-5; no definite D call. Germline V lookup: CDR1 MNHEY, CDR2 SVGAGI. V lost 4 bases to trimming and J lost 3 bases, with 4 bases between them. There are 12 residues in the CDR3. The CDR3 loop is CASSSNNQPQHF. The CDR3 bases are TGTGCCAGCAGTTCTAACAATCAGCCCCAGCATTTT.

J is TRBJ1-5 and V is TRBV19, with TRBD1 identical over 9 bases. Trimming took 1 base from V and 0 from J; bases not matched to a gene: 16. The CDR3 totals 21 residues. CDR1 is LNHDA, CDR2 SQIVND, per germline (reference sequence). The CDR3 reads CASSIGWRTGDINYSNQPQHF. CDR3 nucleotides: TGTGCCAGTAGTATAGGGTGGAGGACAGGGGATATTAACTATAGCAATCAGCCCCAGCATTTT.

This clone showed up just a few times. The chain carries TRBV4-1 and TRBJ1-1; D is ambiguous. The ends were cut back, 0 bases at V and 5 bases at J, with 10 bases in the middle. Germline CDR1 is MGHRA and CDR2 is YSYEKL. This CDR3 is 14 amino acids long. The CDR3 loop reads CASSQEIRETEAFF. The CDR3 nucleotides read TGCGCCAGCAGCCAAGAAATCCGGGAGACTGAAGCTTTCTTT.

The rearrangement joins TRBV5-1 to TRBJ2-7; 11 bases fit TRBD2. Germline V gene lookup returns CDR1 SGHRS and CDR2 YFSETQ. This CDR3 has 17 residues. Trimming cost V 3 bases and J 1 base; bases outside gene matches: 9. The CDR3 protein is CASSSTGLAGASYEQYF. The CDR3 DNA sequence: TGCGCCAGCAGCTCGACCGGACTAGCGGGCGCATCCTACGAGCAGTACTTC.

V is TRBV5-1 and J is TRBJ1-5; TRBD1 is a possible D gene (5 bases). The CDR3 consists of 15 residues. The germline gives CDR1 SGHRS, CDR2 YFSETQ. Trimming removed 0 bases from V and 4 bases from J, with 11 bases in between. In nucleotides, the CDR3 is TGCGCCAGCAGCTTGGGTGGGCAGGGAAATCAGCCCCAGCATTTT. Residues: CASSLGGQGNQPQHF. Filled out from reference TRBV5-1 and TRBJ1-5, the complete variable domain reads KAGVTQTPRYLIKTRGQQVTLSCSPISGHRSVSWYQQTPGQGLQFLFEYFSETQRNKGNFPGRFSGRQFSNSRSEMNVSTLELGDSALYLCASSLGGQGNQPQHFGDGTRLSIL.

The chain recombines TRBV19 with TRBJ1-4; possible D gene TRBD1, 6 bases. Between the trimmed V and J ends, which lost 3 bases and 10 bases, there was a span of 15 bases. The CDR3 sequence is 14 residues long. Looked up from germline, CDR1 is LNHDA and CDR2 is SQIVND (reference sequence). The DNA of the CDR3 is TGTGCCAGTAGTATCATGGCAGGGGAGAGAAAACTGTTTTTT. Translating it yields CASSIMAGERKLFF. Together with reference TRBV19 and TRBJ1-4, the CDR3 gives the full variable domain: DGGITQSPKYLFRKEGQNVTLSCEQNLNHDAMYWYRQDPGQGLRLIYYSQIVNDFQKGDIAEGYSVSREKKESFPLTVTSAQKNPTAFYLCASSIMAGERKLFFGSGTQLSVL.

The CDR3 DNA reads as TGTGCCAGCAGCTTAGTCGCGACTGATTACAATGAGCAGTTCTTC. Encoded protein: CASSLVATDYNEQFF. The chain recombines TRBV7-2 with TRBJ2-1; D remains unclear. This CDR3 has 15 amino acids. Germline CDR1 SGHTA, CDR2 FQGNSA. Trimming stripped 1 base from V and 4 bases from J, with 11 bases between. Based on the CDR3 plus reference TRBV7-2 and TRBJ2-1, the full variable domain is GAGVSQSPSNKVTEKGKDVELRCDPISGHTALYWYRQSLGQGLEFLIYFQGNSAPDKSGLPSDRFSAERTGGSVSTLTIQRTQQEDSAVYLCASSLVATDYNEQFFGPGTRLTVL.

The chain is built from TRBV27 and TRBJ2-7, with D unclear. CDR3 size: 11 residues. V shed 2 bases and J shed 6 bases, with 5 bases lying between them. Germline V gives CDR1 MNHEY, CDR2 SMNVEV (reference sequence). Here the CDR3 reads CASSLGLEQYF. The CDR3 nucleotides read TGTGCCAGCAGTTTAGGCCTCGAGCAGTACTTC.

The gene calls are TRBV18 and TRBJ1-5, with 7 bases lining up with TRBD1. V lost 6 bases and J lost 11; bases outside the gene matches: 10. The CDR3 consists of 13 residues. The germline V gene has CDR1 KGHSH and CDR2 LQKENI. Here the CDR3 reads CASSPRDSGAQHF. CDR3 bases: TGTGCCAGCTCTCCCCGGGACAGCGGCGCCCAGCATTTT.

The rearrangement links TRBV28 to TRBJ1-2, with 7 positions matching TRBD1. The CDR3 is 13 residues long. Per the germline V gene, CDR1 is MDHEN and CDR2 is SYDVKM. V was pared by 4 bases and J by 4 bases, with 3 bases of the junction left unmatched. As DNA, the CDR3 is TGTGCCAGCAGTTCCCGGGACAGCTATGGCTACACCTTC. Amino acid sequence: CASSSRDSYGYTF.

The CDR3, as DNA: TGTGCCAGCAGTTCGCCGGGACAGGGCGCTGGCGATGAGCAGTTCTTC. It translates to CASSSPGQGAGDEQFF. The chain uses TRBV28 and TRBJ2-1; TRBD1 agrees at 9 bases. CDR3 length: 16 amino acids. The ends lost 4 bases at V and 8 bases at J; junction bases unmatched: 12. Germline lookup yields CDR1 MDHEN and CDR2 SYDVKM.